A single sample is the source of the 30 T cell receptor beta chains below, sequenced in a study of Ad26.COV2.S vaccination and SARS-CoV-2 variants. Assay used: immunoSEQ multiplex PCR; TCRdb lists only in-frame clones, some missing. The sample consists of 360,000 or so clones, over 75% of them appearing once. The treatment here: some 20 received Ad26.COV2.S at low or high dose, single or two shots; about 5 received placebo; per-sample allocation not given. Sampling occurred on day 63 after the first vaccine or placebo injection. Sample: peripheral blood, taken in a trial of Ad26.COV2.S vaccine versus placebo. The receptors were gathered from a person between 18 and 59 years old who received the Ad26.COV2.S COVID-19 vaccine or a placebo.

As DNA, the CDR3 is TGTGCCAGCAGTGAAGTTGGGGCCGGCTACACCTTC. It codes for CASSEVGAGYTF. This sequence joins TRBV6-1 and TRBJ1-2, with a weak D call TRBD1 (5 bases). Trimming took 1 base from V and 8 from J, leaving 8 bases between them. CDR3 size: 12 residues. Looked up from germline, CDR1 is MNHNS and CDR2 is SASEGT.

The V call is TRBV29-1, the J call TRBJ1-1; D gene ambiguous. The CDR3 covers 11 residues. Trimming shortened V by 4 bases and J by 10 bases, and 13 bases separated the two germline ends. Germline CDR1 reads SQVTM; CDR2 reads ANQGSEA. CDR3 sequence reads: CSVVGSLAAFF. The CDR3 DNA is TGCAGCGTTGTGGGGTCTCTAGCAGCTTTCTTT.

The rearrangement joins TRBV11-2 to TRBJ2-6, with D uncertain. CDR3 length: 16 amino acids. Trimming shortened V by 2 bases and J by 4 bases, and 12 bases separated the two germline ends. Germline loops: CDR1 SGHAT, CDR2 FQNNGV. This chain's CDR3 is CASSLPRSLGANVLTF. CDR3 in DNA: TGTGCCAGCAGCTTACCCCGGAGTCTGGGGGCCAACGTCCTGACTTTC.

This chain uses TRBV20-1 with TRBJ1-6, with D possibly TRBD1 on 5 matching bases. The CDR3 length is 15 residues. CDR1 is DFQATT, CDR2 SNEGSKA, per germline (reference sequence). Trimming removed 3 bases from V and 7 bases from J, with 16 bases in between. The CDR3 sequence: CSASGYGTFNSPLHF. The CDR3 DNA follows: TGCAGTGCTAGTGGATACGGGACTTTCAATTCACCCCTCCACTTT.

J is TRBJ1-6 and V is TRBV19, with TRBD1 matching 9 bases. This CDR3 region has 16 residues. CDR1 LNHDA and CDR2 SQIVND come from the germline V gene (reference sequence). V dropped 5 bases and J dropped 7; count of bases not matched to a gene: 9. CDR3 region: CASSARTGATNSPLHF. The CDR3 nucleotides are TGTGCCAGTAGTGCGAGGACAGGGGCCACCAATTCACCCCTCCACTTT. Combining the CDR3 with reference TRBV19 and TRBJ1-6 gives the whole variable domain DGGITQSPKYLFRKEGQNVTLSCEQNLNHDAMYWYRQDPGQGLRLIYYSQIVNDFQKGDIAEGYSVSREKKESFPLTVTSAQKNPTAFYLCASSARTGATNSPLHFGNGTRLTVT.

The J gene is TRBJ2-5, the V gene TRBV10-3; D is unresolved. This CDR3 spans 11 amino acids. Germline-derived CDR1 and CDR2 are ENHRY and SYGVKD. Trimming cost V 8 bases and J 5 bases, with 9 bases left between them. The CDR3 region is CAIGSRETQYF. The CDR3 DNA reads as TGTGCCATCGGTTCGCGGGAGACCCAGTACTTC.

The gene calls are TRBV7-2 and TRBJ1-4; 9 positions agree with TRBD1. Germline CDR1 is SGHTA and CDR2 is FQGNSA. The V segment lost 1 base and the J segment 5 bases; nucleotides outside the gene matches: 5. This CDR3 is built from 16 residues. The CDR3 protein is CASSLGAGTGNEKLFF. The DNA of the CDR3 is TGTGCCAGCAGCTTAGGGGCCGGGACAGGGAATGAAAAACTGTTTTTT.

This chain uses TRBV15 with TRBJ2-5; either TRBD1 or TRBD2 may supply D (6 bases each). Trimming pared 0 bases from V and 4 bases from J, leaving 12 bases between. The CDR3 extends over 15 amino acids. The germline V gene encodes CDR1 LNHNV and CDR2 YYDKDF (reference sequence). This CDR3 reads CATSRDPGAAETQYF. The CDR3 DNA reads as TGTGCCACCAGCAGAGATCCGGGGGCGGCAGAGACCCAGTACTTC.

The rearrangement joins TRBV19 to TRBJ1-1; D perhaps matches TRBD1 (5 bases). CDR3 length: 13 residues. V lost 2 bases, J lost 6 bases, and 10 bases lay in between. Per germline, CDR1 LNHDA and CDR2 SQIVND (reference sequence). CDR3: CASSILGGAEAFF. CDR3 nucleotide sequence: TGTGCCAGTAGTATATTGGGGGGGGCTGAAGCTTTCTTT.

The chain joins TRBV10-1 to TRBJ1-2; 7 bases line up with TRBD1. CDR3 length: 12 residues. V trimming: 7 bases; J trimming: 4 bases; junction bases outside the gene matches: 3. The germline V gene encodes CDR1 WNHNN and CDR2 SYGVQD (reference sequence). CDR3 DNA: TGCGCCAGCATGGGGGACAGCTATGGCTACACCTTC. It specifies CASMGDSYGYTF.

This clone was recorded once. CDR3 in amino acids: CAWSERASFYGYTF. In nucleotides, the CDR3 is TGTGCCTGGAGTGAGAGGGCCTCATTCTATGGCTACACCTTC. The rearrangement joins TRBV30 to TRBJ1-2, with D unresolved. Germline values: CDR1 GTSNPN, CDR2 SVGIG (reference sequence). Deletions cut 1 base from V and 4 bases from J, with 13 bases between. The CDR3 runs 14 residues.

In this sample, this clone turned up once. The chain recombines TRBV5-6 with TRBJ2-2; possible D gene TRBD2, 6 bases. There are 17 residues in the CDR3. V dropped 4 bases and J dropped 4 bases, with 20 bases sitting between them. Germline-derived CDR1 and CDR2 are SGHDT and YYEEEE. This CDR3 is CASSPWFVAGPTGELFF. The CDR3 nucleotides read TGTGCCAGCAGCCCCTGGTTCGTGGCGGGGCCCACCGGGGAGCTGTTTTTT. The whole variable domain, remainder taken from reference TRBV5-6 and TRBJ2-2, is DAGVTQSPTHLIKTRGQQVTLRCSPKSGHDTVSWYQQALGQGPQFIFQYYEEEERQRGNFPDRFSGHQFPNYSSELNVNALLLGDSALYLCASSPWFVAGPTGELFFGEGSRLTVL.

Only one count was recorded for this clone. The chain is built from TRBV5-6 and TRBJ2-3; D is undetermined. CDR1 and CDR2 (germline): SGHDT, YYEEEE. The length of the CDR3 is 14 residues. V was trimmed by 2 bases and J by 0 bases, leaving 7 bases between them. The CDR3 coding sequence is TGTGCCAGCAGCTTTGTCCGAAGCACAGATACGCAGTATTTT. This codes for CASSFVRSTDTQYF.

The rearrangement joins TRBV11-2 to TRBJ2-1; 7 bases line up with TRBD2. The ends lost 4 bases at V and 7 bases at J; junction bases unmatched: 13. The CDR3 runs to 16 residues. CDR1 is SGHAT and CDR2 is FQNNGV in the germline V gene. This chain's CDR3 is CASSWKRGLMGNEQFF. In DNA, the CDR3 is TGTGCCAGCAGCTGGAAGCGGGGCCTAATGGGGAATGAGCAGTTCTTC. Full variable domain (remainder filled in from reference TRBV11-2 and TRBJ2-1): EAGVAQSPRYKIIEKRQSVAFWCNPISGHATLYWYQQILGQGPKLLIQFQNNGVVDDSQLPKDRFSAERLKGVDSTLKIQPAKLEDSAVYLCASSWKRGLMGNEQFFGPGTRLTVL.

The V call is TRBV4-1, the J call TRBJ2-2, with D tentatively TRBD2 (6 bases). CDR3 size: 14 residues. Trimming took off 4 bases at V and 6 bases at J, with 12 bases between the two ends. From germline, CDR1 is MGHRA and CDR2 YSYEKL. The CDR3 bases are TGCGCCAGCAGCCTCCATGGAGGGCCCGGGGAGCTGTTTTTT. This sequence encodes CASSLHGGPGELFF.

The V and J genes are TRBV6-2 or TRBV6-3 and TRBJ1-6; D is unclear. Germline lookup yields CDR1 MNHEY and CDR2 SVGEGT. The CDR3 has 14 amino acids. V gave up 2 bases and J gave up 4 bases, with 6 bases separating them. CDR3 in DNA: TGTGCCAGCAGTTACGGCCAGTATAATTCACCCCTCCACTTT. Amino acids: CASSYGQYNSPLHF.

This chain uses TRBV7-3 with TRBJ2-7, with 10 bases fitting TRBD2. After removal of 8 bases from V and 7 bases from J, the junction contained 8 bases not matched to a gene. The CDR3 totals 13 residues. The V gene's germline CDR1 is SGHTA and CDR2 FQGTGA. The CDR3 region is CASGQGLAREQYF. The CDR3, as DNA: TGTGCCAGCGGCCAGGGACTAGCGAGGGAGCAGTACTTC.

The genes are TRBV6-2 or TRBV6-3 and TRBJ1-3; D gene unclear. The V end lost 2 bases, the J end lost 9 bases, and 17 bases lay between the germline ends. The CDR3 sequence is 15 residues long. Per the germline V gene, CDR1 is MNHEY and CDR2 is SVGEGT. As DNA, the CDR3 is TGTGCCAGCAGTTACCTCCCGTCGACTGGAGGCACCATATATTTT. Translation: CASSYLPSTGGTIYF.

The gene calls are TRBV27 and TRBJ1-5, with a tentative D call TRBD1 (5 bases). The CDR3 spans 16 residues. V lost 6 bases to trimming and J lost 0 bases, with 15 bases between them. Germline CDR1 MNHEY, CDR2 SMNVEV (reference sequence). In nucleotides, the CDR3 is TGTGCCAGCAGACCAACAGGCGATTATAGCAATCAGCCCCAGCATTTT. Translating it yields CASRPTGDYSNQPQHF.

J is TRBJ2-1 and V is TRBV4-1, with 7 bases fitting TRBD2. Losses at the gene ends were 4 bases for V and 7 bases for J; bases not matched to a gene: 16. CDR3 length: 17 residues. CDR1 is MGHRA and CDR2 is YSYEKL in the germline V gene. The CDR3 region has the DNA TGCGCCAGCAGCCCCCTGGCGGGGGTGACCTGGGAGAATGAGCAGTTCTTC. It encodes CASSPLAGVTWENEQFF.

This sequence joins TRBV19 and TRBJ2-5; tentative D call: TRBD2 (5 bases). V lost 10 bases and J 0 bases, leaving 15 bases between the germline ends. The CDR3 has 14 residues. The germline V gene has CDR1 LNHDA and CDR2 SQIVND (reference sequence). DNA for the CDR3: TGTGCCACCAAAGCAGCTAGCCACCAAGAGACCCAGTACTTC. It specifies CATKAASHQETQYF.

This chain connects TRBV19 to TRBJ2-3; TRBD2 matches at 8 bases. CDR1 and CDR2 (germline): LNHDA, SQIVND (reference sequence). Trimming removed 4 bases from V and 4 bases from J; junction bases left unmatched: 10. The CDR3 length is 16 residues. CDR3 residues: CASSTLERGISDTQYF. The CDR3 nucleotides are TGTGCCAGTAGTACCCTCGAGCGGGGGATTTCAGATACGCAGTATTTT. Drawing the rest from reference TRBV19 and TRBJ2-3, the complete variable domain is DGGITQSPKYLFRKEGQNVTLSCEQNLNHDAMYWYRQDPGQGLRLIYYSQIVNDFQKGDIAEGYSVSREKKESFPLTVTSAQKNPTAFYLCASSTLERGISDTQYFGPGTRLTVL.

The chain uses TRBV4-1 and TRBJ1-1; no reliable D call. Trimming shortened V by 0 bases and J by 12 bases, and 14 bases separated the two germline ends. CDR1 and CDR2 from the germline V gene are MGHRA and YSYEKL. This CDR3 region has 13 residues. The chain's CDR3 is CASSQEGPGLPFF. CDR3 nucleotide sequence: TGCGCCAGCAGCCAAGAAGGGCCAGGCTTACCTTTCTTT.

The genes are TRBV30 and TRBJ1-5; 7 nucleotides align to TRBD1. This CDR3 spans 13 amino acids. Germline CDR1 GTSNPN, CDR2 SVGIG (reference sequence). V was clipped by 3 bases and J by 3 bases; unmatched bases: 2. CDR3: CAWRDRNNQPQHF. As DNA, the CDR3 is TGTGCCTGGAGGGACAGGAACAATCAGCCCCAGCATTTT.

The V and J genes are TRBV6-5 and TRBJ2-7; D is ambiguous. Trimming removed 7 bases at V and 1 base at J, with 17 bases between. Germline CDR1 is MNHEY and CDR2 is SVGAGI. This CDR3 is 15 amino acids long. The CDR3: CASTPELVGSYEQYF. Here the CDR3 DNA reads TGTGCCAGCACCCCGGAGCTGGTAGGTTCCTACGAGCAGTACTTC.

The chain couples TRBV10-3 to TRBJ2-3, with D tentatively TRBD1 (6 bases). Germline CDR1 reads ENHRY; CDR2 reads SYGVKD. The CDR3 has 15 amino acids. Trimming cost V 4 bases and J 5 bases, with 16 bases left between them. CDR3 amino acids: CAISGPRTARDTQYF. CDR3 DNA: TGTGCCATCAGTGGCCCCCGGACAGCCAGAGATACGCAGTATTTT.

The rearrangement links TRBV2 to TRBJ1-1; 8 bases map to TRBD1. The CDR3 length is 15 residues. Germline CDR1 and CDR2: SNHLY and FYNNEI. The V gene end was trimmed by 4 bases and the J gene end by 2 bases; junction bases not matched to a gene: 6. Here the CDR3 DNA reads TGTGCCAGCAGTGCCTCAACAGGGGGTAACACTGAAGCTTTCTTT. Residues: CASSASTGGNTEAFF.

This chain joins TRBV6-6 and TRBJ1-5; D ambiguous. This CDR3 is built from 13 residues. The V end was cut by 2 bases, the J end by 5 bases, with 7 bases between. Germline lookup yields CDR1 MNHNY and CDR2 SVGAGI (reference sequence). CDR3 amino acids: CASSYEKHQPQHF. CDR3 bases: TGTGCCAGCAGTTACGAGAAGCATCAGCCCCAGCATTTT.

The CDR3: CASSENQDRANTGELFF. CDR3 DNA: TGTGCCAGCAGCGAGAATCAGGACAGGGCTAACACCGGGGAGCTGTTTTTT. The rearrangement joins TRBV6-4 to TRBJ2-2; 8 positions match TRBD1. This CDR3 contains 17 residues. V lost 6 bases to trimming and J lost 2 bases; unmatched junction nucleotides: 11. The germline V gene has CDR1 MRHNA and CDR2 SNTAGT.

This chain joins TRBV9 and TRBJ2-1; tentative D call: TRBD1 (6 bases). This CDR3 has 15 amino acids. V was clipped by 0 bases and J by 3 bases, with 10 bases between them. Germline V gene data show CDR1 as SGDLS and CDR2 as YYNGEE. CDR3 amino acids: CASSVVGGIYNEQFF. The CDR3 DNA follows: TGTGCCAGCAGCGTAGTAGGGGGTATCTACAATGAGCAGTTCTTC.